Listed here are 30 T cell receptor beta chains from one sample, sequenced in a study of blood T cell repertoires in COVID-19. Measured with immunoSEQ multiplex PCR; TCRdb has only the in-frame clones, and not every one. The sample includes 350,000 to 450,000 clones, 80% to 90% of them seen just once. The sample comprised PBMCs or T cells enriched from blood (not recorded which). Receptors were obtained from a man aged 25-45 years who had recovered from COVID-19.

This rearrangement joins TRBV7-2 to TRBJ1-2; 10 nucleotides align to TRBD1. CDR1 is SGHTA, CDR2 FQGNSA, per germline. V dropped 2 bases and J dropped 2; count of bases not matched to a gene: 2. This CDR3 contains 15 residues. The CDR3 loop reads CASSLMGQGNYGYTF. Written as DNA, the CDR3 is TGTGCCAGCAGCTTAATGGGACAGGGGAACTATGGCTACACCTTC.

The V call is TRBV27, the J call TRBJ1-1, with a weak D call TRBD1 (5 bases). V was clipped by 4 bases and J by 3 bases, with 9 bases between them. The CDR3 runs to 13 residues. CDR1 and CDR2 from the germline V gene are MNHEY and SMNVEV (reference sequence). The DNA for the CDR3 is TGTGCCAGCAGTTCTACAGGTTACACTGAAGCTTTCTTT. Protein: CASSSTGYTEAFF.

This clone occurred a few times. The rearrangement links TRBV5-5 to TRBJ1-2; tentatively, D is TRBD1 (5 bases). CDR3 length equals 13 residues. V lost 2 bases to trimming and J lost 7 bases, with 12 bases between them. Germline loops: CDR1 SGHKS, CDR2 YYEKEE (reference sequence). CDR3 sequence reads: CASSFGQGGGYTF. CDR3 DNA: TGTGCCAGCAGCTTCGGGCAGGGAGGTGGCTACACCTTC.

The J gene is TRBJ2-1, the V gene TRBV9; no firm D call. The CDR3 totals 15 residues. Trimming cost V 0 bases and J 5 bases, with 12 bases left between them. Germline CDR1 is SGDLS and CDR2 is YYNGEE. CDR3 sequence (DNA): TGTGCCAGCAGCGTAGGTCCAAGAGTCCACAATGAGCAGTTCTTC. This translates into CASSVGPRVHNEQFF.

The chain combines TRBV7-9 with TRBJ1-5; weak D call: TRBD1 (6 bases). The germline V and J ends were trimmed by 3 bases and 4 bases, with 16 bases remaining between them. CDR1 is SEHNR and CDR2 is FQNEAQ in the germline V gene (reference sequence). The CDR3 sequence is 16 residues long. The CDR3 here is CASSLVVGQGNQPQHF. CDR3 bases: TGTGCCAGCAGCTTGGTAGTGGGGCAGGGGAATCAGCCCCAGCATTTT.

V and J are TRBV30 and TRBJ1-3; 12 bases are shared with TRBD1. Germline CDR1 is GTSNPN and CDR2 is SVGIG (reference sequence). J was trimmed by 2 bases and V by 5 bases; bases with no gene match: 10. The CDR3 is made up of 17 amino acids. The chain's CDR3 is CAWEPTGTGGTGNTIYF. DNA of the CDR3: TGTGCCTGGGAGCCGACCGGGACAGGGGGCACTGGAAACACCATATATTTT.

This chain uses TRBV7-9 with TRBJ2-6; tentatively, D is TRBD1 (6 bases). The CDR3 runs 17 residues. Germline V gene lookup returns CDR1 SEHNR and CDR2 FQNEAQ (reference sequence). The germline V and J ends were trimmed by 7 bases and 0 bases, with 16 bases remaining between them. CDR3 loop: CASNLPGQPSGANVLTF. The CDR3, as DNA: TGTGCCAGCAACCTACCGGGACAACCCTCTGGGGCCAACGTCCTGACTTTC. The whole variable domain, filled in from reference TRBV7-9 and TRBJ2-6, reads DTGVSQNPRHKITKRGQNVTFRCDPISEHNRLYWYRQTLGQGPEFLTYFQNEAQLEKSRLLSDRFSAERPKGSFSTLEIQRTEQGDSAMYLCASNLPGQPSGANVLTFGAGSRLTVL.

The CDR3 DNA is TGTGCCACTACGGGGAACACTGAAGCTTTCTTT. Its translation is CATTGNTEAFF. The genes are TRBV28 and TRBJ1-1; D remains ambiguous. V was trimmed by 10 bases and J by 1 base, leaving 7 bases between them. The CDR3 contains 11 residues. Germline CDR1 and CDR2: MDHEN and SYDVKM.

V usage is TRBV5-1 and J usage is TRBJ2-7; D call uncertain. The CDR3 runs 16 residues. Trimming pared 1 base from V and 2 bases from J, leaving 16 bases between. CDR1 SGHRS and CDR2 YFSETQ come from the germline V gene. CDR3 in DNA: TGCGCCAGCAGCTTGTGGCCGGATGAACAGACCTACGAGCAGTACTTC. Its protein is CASSLWPDEQTYEQYF.

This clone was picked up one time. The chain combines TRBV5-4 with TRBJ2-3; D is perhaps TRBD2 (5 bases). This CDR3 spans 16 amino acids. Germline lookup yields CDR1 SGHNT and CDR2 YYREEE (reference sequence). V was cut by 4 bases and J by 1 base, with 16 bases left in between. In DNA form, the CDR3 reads TGTGCCAGCAGCCCCTCGCTTAGCGTAGGCACAGATACGCAGTATTTT. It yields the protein CASSPSLSVGTDTQYF.

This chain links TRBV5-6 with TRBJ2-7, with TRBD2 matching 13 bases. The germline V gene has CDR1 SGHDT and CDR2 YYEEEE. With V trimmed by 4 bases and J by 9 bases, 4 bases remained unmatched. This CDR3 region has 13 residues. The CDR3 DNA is TGTGCCAGCAGCGGGACTAGCGGGACTGGGCAGTACTTC. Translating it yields CASSGTSGTGQYF.

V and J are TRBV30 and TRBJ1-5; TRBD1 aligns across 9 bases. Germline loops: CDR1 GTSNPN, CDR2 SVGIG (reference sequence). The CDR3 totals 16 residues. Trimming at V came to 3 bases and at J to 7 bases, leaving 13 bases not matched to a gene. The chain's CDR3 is CAWSRTTGGARQPQHF. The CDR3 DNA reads TGTGCCTGGAGCCGAACCACAGGGGGCGCGAGGCAGCCCCAGCATTTT.

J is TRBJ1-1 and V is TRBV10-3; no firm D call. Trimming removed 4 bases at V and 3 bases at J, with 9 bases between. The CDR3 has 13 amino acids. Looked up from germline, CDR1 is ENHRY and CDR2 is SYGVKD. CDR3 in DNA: TGTGCCATCAGTGGCGGTCCAGACACTGAAGCTTTCTTT. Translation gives CAISGGPDTEAFF.

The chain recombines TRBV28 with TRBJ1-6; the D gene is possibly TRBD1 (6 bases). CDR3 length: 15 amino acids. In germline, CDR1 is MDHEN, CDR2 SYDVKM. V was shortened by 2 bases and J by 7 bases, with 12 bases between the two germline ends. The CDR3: CASSLEQGINSPLHF. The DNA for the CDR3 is TGTGCCAGCAGTTTAGAACAGGGCATAAATTCACCCCTCCACTTT.

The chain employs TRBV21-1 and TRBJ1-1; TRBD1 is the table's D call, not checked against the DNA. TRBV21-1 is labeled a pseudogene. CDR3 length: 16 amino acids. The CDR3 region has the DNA TGTGCCAGCAGCACCAAATTCCGGGACAGAGACACTGAAGCTTTCTTT. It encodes CASSTKFRDRDTEAFF.

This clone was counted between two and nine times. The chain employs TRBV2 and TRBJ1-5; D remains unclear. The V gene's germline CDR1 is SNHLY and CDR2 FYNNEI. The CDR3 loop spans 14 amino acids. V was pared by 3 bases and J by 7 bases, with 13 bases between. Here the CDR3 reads CASSDPGLYQPQHF. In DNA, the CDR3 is TGTGCCAGCAGTGACCCGGGGTTGTACCAGCCCCAGCATTTT.

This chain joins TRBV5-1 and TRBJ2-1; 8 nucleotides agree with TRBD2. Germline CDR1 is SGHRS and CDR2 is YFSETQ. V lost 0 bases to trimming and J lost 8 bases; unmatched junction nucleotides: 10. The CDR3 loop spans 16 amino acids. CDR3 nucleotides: TGCGCCAGCAGCTTGGAACGTCTAGCGGGTCGCGATGAGCAGTTCTTC. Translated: CASSLERLAGRDEQFF.

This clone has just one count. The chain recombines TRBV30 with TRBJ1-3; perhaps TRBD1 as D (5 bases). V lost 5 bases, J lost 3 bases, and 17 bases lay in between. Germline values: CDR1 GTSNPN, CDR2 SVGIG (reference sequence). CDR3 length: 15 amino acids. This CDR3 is CAWHPRWGRGNTIYF. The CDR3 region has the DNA TGTGCCTGGCACCCCCGTTGGGGCCGTGGAAACACCATATATTTT.

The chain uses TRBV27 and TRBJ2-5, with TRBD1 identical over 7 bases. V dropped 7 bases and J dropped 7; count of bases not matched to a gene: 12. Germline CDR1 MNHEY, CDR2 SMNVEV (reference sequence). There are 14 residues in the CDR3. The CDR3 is CASTQAQGWGTQYF. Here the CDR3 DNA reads TGTGCCAGCACGCAAGCACAGGGGTGGGGGACCCAGTACTTC.

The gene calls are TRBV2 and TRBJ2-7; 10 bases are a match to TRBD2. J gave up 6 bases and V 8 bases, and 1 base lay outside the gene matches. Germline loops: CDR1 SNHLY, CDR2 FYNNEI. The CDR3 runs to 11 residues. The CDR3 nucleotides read TGTGCCAGCGTAGCGGGAGGCGAGCAGTACTTC. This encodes CASVAGGEQYF.

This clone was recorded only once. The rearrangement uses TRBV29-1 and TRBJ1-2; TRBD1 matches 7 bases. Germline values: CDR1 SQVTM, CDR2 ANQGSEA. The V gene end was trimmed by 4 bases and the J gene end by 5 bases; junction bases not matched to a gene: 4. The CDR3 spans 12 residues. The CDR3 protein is CSVGGGRYGYTF. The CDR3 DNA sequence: TGCAGCGTTGGAGGGGGCCGTTATGGCTACACCTTC.

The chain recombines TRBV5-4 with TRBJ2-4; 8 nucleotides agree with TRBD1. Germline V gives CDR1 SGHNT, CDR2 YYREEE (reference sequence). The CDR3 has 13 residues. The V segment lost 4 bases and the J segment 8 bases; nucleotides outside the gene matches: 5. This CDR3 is CASSHRGVHIQYF. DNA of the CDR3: TGTGCCAGCAGCCACAGGGGGGTTCACATTCAGTACTTC.

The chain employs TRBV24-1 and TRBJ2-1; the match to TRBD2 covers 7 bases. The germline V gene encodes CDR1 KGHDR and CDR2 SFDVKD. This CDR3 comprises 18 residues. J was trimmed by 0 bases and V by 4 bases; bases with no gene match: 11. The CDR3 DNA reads TGTGCCACCAGTGACCTGCGGGGAGGGCCGAGCTCCTACAATGAGCAGTTCTTC. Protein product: CATSDLRGGPSSYNEQFF.

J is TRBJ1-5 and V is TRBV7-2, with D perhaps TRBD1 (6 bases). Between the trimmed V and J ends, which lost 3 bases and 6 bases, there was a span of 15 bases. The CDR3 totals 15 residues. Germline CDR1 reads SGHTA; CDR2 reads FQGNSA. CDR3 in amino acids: CASSLGAGLGQPQHF. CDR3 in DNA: TGTGCCAGCAGCTTGGGGGCAGGGTTGGGTCAGCCCCAGCATTTT.

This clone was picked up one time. CDR3 region: CASSESGTGVYEQYF. The DNA of the CDR3 is TGCGCCAGCAGTGAGTCTGGGACAGGAGTCTACGAGCAGTACTTC. The genes are TRBV10-1 and TRBJ2-7, with 8 bases matching TRBD1. CDR1 WNHNN and CDR2 SYGVQD come from the germline V gene (reference sequence). CDR3 length: 15 amino acids. V shed 0 bases, J shed 3 bases, and the junction held 4 bases outside the gene matches.

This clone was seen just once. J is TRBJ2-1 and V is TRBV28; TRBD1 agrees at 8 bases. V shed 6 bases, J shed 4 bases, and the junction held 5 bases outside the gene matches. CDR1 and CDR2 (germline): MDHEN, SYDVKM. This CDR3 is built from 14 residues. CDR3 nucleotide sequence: TGTGCCAGCAGAGAGACAGGGGTTTACAATGAGCAGTTCTTC. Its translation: CASRETGVYNEQFF.

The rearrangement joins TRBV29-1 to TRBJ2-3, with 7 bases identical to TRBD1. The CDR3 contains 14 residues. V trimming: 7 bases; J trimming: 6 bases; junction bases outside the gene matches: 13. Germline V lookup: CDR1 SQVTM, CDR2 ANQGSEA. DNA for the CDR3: TGCAGCGGGGGCAGACAGGGCGTTTGGGATACGCAGTATTTT. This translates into CSGGRQGVWDTQYF.

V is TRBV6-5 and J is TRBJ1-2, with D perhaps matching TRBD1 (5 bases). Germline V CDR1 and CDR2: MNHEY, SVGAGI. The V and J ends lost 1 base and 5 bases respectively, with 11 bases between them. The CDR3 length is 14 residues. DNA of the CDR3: TGTGCCAGCAGTTACTGGTCGGGGGGATATGGCTACACCTTC. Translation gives CASSYWSGGYGYTF.

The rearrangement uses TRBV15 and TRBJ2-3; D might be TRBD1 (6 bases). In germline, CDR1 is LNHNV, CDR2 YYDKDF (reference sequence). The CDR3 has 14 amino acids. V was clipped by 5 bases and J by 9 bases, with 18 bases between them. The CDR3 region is CATSDRQAARTQYF. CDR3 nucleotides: TGTGCCACCAGCGACCGACAGGCAGCAAGGACGCAGTATTTT.

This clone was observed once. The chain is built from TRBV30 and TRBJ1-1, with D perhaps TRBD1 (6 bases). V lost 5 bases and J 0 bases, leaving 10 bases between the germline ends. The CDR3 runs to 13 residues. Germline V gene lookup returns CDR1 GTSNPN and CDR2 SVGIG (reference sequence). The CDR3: CAWGRGLNTEAFF. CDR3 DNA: TGTGCCTGGGGCAGGGGCCTGAACACTGAAGCTTTCTTT.